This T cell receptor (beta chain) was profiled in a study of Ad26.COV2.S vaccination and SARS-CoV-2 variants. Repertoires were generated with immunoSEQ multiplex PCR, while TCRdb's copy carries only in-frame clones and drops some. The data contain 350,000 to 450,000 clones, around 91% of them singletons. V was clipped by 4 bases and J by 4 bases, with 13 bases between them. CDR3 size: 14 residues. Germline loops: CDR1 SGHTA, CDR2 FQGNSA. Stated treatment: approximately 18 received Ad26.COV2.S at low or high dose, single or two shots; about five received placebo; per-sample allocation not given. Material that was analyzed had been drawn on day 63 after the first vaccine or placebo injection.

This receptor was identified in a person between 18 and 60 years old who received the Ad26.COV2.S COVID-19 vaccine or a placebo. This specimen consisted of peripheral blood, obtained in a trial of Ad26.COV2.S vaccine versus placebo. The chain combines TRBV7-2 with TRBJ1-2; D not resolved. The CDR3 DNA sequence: TGTGCCAGCAGCTCCGGAGGGAATGGCTATGGCTACACCTTC. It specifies CASSSGGNGYGYTF.